This T cell receptor (beta chain) was recorded in a study of T cells in Graves' hyperthyroidism and ophthalmopathy. Absence of ophthalmopathy progression within 18 months defined stable Graves' hyperthyroidism. Germline V gene data show CDR1 as SNHLY and CDR2 as FYNNEI. V lost 9 bases and J 5 bases, leaving 18 bases between the germline ends. The CDR3 length is 14 residues. What was amplified from RNA transcripts were TCR beta CDR3 regions. Primed by the HTBI set, a first-round RT-PCR was run on the TCR CDR3. TCRdb re-called the multiplex PCR reads through MiXCR, storing one row per CDR3 protein. The sample yields about 96,000 distinct CDR3 sequences, about 51% seen once.

The sequence was collected from a woman between 40 and 50 years old with Graves' hyperthyroidism. The genes are TRBV2 and TRBJ2-3; D possibly matches TRBD1 or TRBD2 (5 bases each). Sequencing input: blood. This CDR3 reads CASTLLGVGDTQYF. As DNA, the CDR3 is TGTGCCAGTACTCTACTGGGGGTGGGAGATACGCAGTATTTT.